These T cell receptor beta chains were read from a single sample in a study of CD8 T cells in Susac syndrome. Via MiXCR, TCRdb re-called the immunoSEQ multiplex PCR reads, giving one row per CDR3 protein. Of some 200,000 distinct CDR3 sequences listed, 95% are singletons. The material sequenced was CD8+ T cells from PBMCs. These TCRs come from a human donor with Susac syndrome. Both conserved end residues are part of each CDR3. The D gene is left open where the match is weak. Only some rows state a clone size, as once, few, many or a class for expanded clones.

>TRBD2|TRBV20-1|TRBJ2-1|once
CSARTSAYNEQFF
TGCAGTGCTAGGACTAGCGCTTACAATGAGCAGTTCTTC
>-|TRBV27|TRBJ2-5|-
CASSLSAGRQETQYF
TGTGCCAGCAGTTTATCTGCGGGGCGACAAGAGACCCAGTACTTC
>-|TRBV10-3|TRBJ2-1|-
CAISESPITGKYNEQFF
TGTGCCATCAGTGAGTCTCCAATTACAGGGAAATACAATGAGCAGTTCTTC
>-|TRBV4-1|TRBJ1-4|-
CASSQDPTLLSTNEKLFF
TGCGCCAGCAGCCAAGATCCAACACTACTCTCAACTAATGAAAAACTGTTTTTT
>TRBD1|TRBV3-1|TRBJ2-7|-
CASSQETGGNYEQYF
TGTGCCAGCAGCCAAGAGACAGGGGGTAACTACGAGCAGTACTTC
>-|TRBV12-3/TRBV12-4|TRBJ2-7|once
CASSSQGWVEQYF
TGTGCCAGCAGTTCCCAGGGGTGGGTCGAGCAGTACTTC
>-|TRBV6-6|TRBJ1-1|-
CASSYSNPAEAFF
TGTGCCAGCAGTTACTCCAATCCGGCTGAAGCTTTCTTT
>TRBD1|TRBV20-1|TRBJ2-1|-
CSAIWDRNNEQFF
TGCAGTGCTATTTGGGACAGGAATAATGAGCAGTTCTTC
>TRBD2|TRBV10-3|TRBJ2-5|-
CAISGEREGTETQYF
TGTGCCATCAGTGGGGAGCGGGAGGGTACGGAGACCCAGTACTTC
>-|TRBV6-1|TRBJ2-7|-
CASSRRGLSAIWGEQYF
TGTGCCAGCAGCCGTAGAGGTCTTAGCGCAATCTGGGGTGAGCAGTACTTC
>-|TRBV6-2/TRBV6-3|TRBJ2-1|-
CASSYAPDNEQFF
TGTGCCAGCAGTTACGCCCCAGACAATGAGCAGTTCTTC
>TRBD1|TRBV2|TRBJ1-1|-
CASSYRGNTEAFF
TGTGCCAGCAGTTACAGGGGGAACACTGAAGCTTTCTTT
>TRBD1|TRBV7-3|TRBJ2-1|-
CASSSPGQGRDNEQFF
TGTGCCAGCAGCTCTCCGGGACAGGGGAGGGACAATGAGCAGTTCTTC
>-|TRBV29-1|TRBJ2-7|-
CSVLPQDSPQGLESSYEQYF
TGCAGCGTTCTCCCTCAAGACAGCCCCCAGGGACTGGAGAGCTCCTACGAGCAGTACTTC
>-|TRBV7-9|TRBJ2-7|-
CASSLASHEQYF
TGTGCCAGCAGCTTAGCTTCCCACGAGCAGTACTTC
>TRBD2|TRBV4-1|TRBJ2-2|-
CASSQGLAGVGELFF
TGCGCCAGCAGCCAAGGACTAGCGGGGGTCGGGGAGCTGTTTTTT
>-|TRBV29-1|TRBJ2-2|once
CSALNPDTGELFF
TGCAGCGCCCTAAACCCGGACACCGGGGAGCTGTTTTTT
>TRBD2|TRBV5-6|TRBJ2-2|-
CASSLSLAGETGELFF
TGTGCCAGCAGCTTGAGTCTAGCGGGAGAGACCGGGGAGCTGTTTTTT
>-|TRBV12-3/TRBV12-4|TRBJ1-1|-
CASSLIQGNTEAFF
TGTGCCAGCAGTTTGATACAGGGGAACACTGAAGCTTTCTTT
>-|TRBV5-1|TRBJ2-7|-
CASSLAIGAGGNEQYF
TGCGCCAGCAGCTTGGCGATAGGCGCCGGCGGGAACGAGCAGTACTTC
>-|TRBV7-8|TRBJ2-2|-
CASSLNRDRELFF
TGTGCCAGCAGCTTAAACAGGGATCGGGAGCTGTTTTTT
>-|TRBV12-3/TRBV12-4|TRBJ2-3|-
CASSASRDTQYF
TGTGCCAGCAGTGCATCTAGAGATACGCAGTATTTT